The 32 T cell receptor beta chains reported below all come from one sample, sequenced in a study of T cell repertoires in cytomegalovirus infection. MiXCR was run by TCRdb on the reads, yielding one entry per CDR3 protein. The repertoire holds roughly 310,000 distinct CDR3 sequences, with about 17% as singletons. The sequenced sample was PBMCs. These receptor sequences come from a human donor in good health (CMV status not recorded). Some clones in this sample may be carry-over from other donors' samples.

J is TRBJ1-1 and V is TRBV7-6, with D unclear. Trimming left V 2 bases short and J 6 bases short, with 16 bases between. The CDR3 is 15 amino acids. Germline loops: CDR1 SGHVS, CDR2 FNYEAQ. The CDR3 loop reads CASSLPVGEHPEAFF. For the CDR3, the DNA is TGTGCCAGCAGCTTACCTGTCGGGGAACACCCTGAAGCTTTCTTT.

This clonotype has just a few counts. The rearrangement uses TRBV10-3 and TRBJ2-3; D uncertain. Germline loops: CDR1 ENHRY, CDR2 SYGVKD. V was pared by 7 bases and J by 1 base, with 3 bases between. The CDR3 extends over 11 amino acids. CDR3 DNA: TGTGCCATCATGGGCACAGATACGCAGTATTTT. Translated, it gives CAIMGTDTQYF.

The J gene is TRBJ2-2, the V gene TRBV7-8; no reliable D call. Trimming left V 3 bases short and J 7 bases short, with 3 bases between. The germline V gene has CDR1 SGHVS and CDR2 FQNEAQ. This CDR3 has 11 residues. The CDR3 DNA sequence: TGTGCCAGCAGCTTTGGCGGGGAGCTGTTTTTT. As protein: CASSFGGELFF.

The chain recombines TRBV20-1 with TRBJ2-1, with D perhaps matching TRBD1 (5 bases). Deletions cut 3 bases from V and 5 bases from J, with 20 bases between. The CDR3 totals 16 residues. Germline V gives CDR1 DFQATT, CDR2 SNEGSKA (reference sequence). The CDR3 is CSARGRSDFLDNEQFF. CDR3 bases: TGCAGTGCTAGGGGGCGATCTGATTTCCTAGACAATGAGCAGTTCTTC.

This rearrangement joins TRBV6-1 to TRBJ2-3; D not certain. This CDR3 is 15 amino acids long. V was cut by 4 bases and J by 2 bases, with 13 bases left in between. Germline assignment: CDR1 MNHNS and CDR2 SASEGT. The CDR3 sequence is CASSATRYYTDTQYF. CDR3 DNA: TGTGCCAGCAGTGCGACACGTTACTACACAGATACGCAGTATTTT.

The chain links TRBV20-1 to TRBJ1-1; possible D gene TRBD1, 5 bases. Germline CDR1 DFQATT, CDR2 SNEGSKA (reference sequence). V shed 6 bases and J shed 0 bases, with 23 bases lying between them. The CDR3 is made up of 17 amino acids. CDR3 in amino acids: CSAAASGALRMNTEAFF. The CDR3 coding sequence is TGCAGTGCCGCGGCTAGTGGGGCCCTCAGGATGAACACTGAAGCTTTCTTT.

This clonotype has more than one count but fewer than ten. The gene calls are TRBV10-3 and TRBJ2-3; 10 nucleotides match TRBD1. This CDR3 is 17 amino acids long. The V gene end was trimmed by 6 bases and the J gene end by 2 bases; junction bases not matched to a gene: 11. Germline V gene sequence: CDR1 ENHRY, CDR2 SYGVKD. The DNA of the CDR3 is TGTGCCATCAGCGATCCTCCGGGACAGGGGTTCACAGATACGCAGTATTTT. The encoded protein is CAISDPPGQGFTDTQYF.

This chain links TRBV6-5 with TRBJ1-4, with a tentative D call TRBD1 (6 bases). CDR1 and CDR2 from the germline V gene are MNHEY and SVGAGI. V lost 3 bases, J lost 4 bases, and 12 bases lay in between. The CDR3 extends over 15 amino acids. CDR3 sequence: CASSYSDRLNEKLFF. CDR3 nucleotides: TGTGCCAGCAGTTATTCCGACAGGCTTAATGAAAAACTGTTTTTT.

This clonotype was observed many times. This chain uses TRBV6-2 or TRBV6-3 with TRBJ1-6; unclear D gene. V lost 2 bases to trimming and J lost 7 bases, with 3 bases between them. Germline CDR1 reads MNHEY; CDR2 reads SVGEGT. The CDR3 length is 12 residues. As DNA, the CDR3 is TGTGCCAGCAGTTACAGGAATTCACCCCTCCACTTT. Its protein product is CASSYRNSPLHF.

V gene TRBV20-1 combines with J gene TRBJ1-3; no reliable D call. CDR1 and CDR2 (germline): DFQATT, SNEGSKA (reference sequence). V lost 5 bases to trimming and J lost 0 bases, with 14 bases between them. CDR3 length: 15 amino acids. CDR3 bases: TGCAGTGCTCCGAACTCGGATACCTCTGGAAACACCATATATTTT. Translation: CSAPNSDTSGNTIYF.

This clonotype was seen a few times. The rearrangement links TRBV20-1 to TRBJ1-1, with D possibly being TRBD1 (6 bases). Germline V lookup: CDR1 DFQATT, CDR2 SNEGSKA (reference sequence). The CDR3 contains 11 residues. The CDR3 bases are TGCAGGGGGGTAGGGGGGACTGAAGCTTTCTTT. Translating it yields CRGVGGTEAFF.

This clonotype was recorded a few times. The V call is TRBV7-2, the J call TRBJ2-1; D is undetermined. Germline assignment: CDR1 SGHTA and CDR2 FQGNSA. V lost 1 base, J lost 4 bases, and 11 bases lay in between. The CDR3 extends over 15 amino acids. Here the CDR3 reads CASSLEWVRYNEQFF. Here the CDR3 DNA reads TGTGCCAGCAGCTTAGAATGGGTAAGGTACAATGAGCAGTTCTTC.

This clonotype was seen only a few times. The V gene is TRBV2, the J gene TRBJ2-1; D remains ambiguous. The CDR3 is 13 amino acids. Germline V gives CDR1 SNHLY, CDR2 FYNNEI. V lost 3 bases and J lost 2, with 5 bases in between. The CDR3 loop is CASSDHAYNEQFF. DNA for the CDR3: TGTGCCAGCAGTGACCACGCCTACAATGAGCAGTTCTTC.

This clonotype came up many times. The chain uses TRBV12-3 or TRBV12-4 and TRBJ1-1; tentatively, D is TRBD1 (6 bases). The CDR3 has 11 residues. Trimming shortened V by 7 bases and J by 5 bases, and 8 bases separated the two germline ends. The CDR3 spells CASTTGTEAFF. CDR3 coding DNA: TGTGCCAGCACGACAGGAACTGAAGCTTTCTTT.

The CDR3 reads CAISEPTTGGNTGELFF. The CDR3 region has the DNA TGTGCCATCAGTGAGCCTACGACAGGGGGTAACACCGGGGAGCTGTTTTTT. The chain combines TRBV10-3 with TRBJ2-2; 9 bases fit TRBD1. Germline V gives CDR1 ENHRY, CDR2 SYGVKD. The CDR3 runs to 17 residues. V lost 2 bases, J lost 2 bases, and 6 bases stayed unmatched.

This clonotype was seen at least ten times. The V gene is TRBV7-2, the J gene TRBJ1-1; D ambiguous. This CDR3 has 14 amino acids. V shed 5 bases and J shed 6 bases, with 16 bases lying between them. Germline V gene data show CDR1 as SGHTA and CDR2 as FQGNSA. CDR3 nucleotides: TGTGCCAGCAGCCCCGGCCCCCCTGCGGCTGAAGCTTTCTTT. The encoded protein is CASSPGPPAAEAFF.

The V and J genes are TRBV20-1 and TRBJ1-5; D gene uncertain. The CDR3 length is 14 residues. Trimming shortened V by 3 bases and J by 0 bases, and 9 bases separated the two germline ends. CDR1 is DFQATT, CDR2 SNEGSKA, per germline (reference sequence). In DNA, the CDR3 is TGCAGTGCTAGGGAGCAGAATAGCAATCAGCCCCAGCATTTT. It yields the protein CSAREQNSNQPQHF.

Many counts were recorded for this clonotype. This chain joins TRBV7-2 and TRBJ1-1, with 8 bases identical to TRBD1. This CDR3 spans 18 amino acids. The V gene end was trimmed by 5 bases and the J gene end by 6 bases; junction bases not matched to a gene: 20. Per germline, CDR1 SGHTA and CDR2 FQGNSA. The CDR3 sequence is CASSLAQQGGEGGAEAFF. CDR3 DNA: TGTGCCAGCAGCCTCGCCCAACAGGGGGGCGAAGGTGGGGCTGAAGCTTTCTTT.

This clonotype was recorded a few times. This chain links TRBV6-6 with TRBJ2-7; D is possibly TRBD1 or TRBD2 (6 bases each). In germline, CDR1 is MNHNY, CDR2 SVGAGI (reference sequence). The CDR3 has 14 residues. V lost 6 bases, J lost 3 bases, and 15 bases lay in between. The CDR3 spells CASSPPGGGYEQYF. The CDR3, as DNA: TGTGCCAGCAGCCCTCCCGGGGGCGGCTACGAGCAGTACTTC.

The table lists this clonotype with many counts. The rearrangement joins TRBV12-3 or TRBV12-4 to TRBJ1-2, with D hard to call. V was shortened by 4 bases and J by 6 bases, with 12 bases between the two germline ends. The CDR3 is 13 residues long. CDR3 loop: CASSYWLGDGYTF. In nucleotides, the CDR3 is TGTGCCAGCAGTTATTGGCTCGGGGATGGCTACACCTTC.

V is TRBV28 and J is TRBJ2-2; no reliable D call. Germline CDR1 and CDR2: MDHEN and SYDVKM. The CDR3 covers 13 residues. V dropped 5 bases and J dropped 3 bases, with 7 bases sitting between them. In DNA, the CDR3 is TGTGCCAGCAGTGCGTCCCACACCGGGGAGCTGTTTTTT. This translates into CASSASHTGELFF.

V and J are TRBV4-1 and TRBJ2-2; either TRBD1 or TRBD2 may fit D (5 bases each). Germline V lookup: CDR1 MGHRA, CDR2 YSYEKL. The CDR3 extends over 13 amino acids. Trimming took off 1 base at V and 5 bases at J, with 5 bases between the two ends. CDR3 sequence (DNA): TGCGCCAGCAGCCAAGGGGGGACCGGGGAGCTGTTTTTT. Translating gives CASSQGGTGELFF.

This chain joins TRBV14 and TRBJ1-1; TRBD1 matches at 8 bases. This CDR3 region has 15 residues. J lost 6 bases, V lost 1 base, and 7 bases had no gene match. The germline V gene has CDR1 SGHDN and CDR2 FVKESK. In DNA, the CDR3 is TGTGCCAGCAGCCAAGGGCCTCTGACAGGGGCTGAAGCTTTCTTT. This gives the protein CASSQGPLTGAEAFF.

This clonotype has only a few counts. This chain connects TRBV15 to TRBJ2-3; D unresolved. Germline V lookup: CDR1 LNHNV, CDR2 YYDKDF (reference sequence). There are 15 residues in the CDR3. With 7 bases removed from V and 0 bases from J, the gap between germline ends came to 14 bases. CDR3 nucleotides: TGTGCCACCAAATCCACATATACTAGCACAGATACGCAGTATTTT. Residues: CATKSTYTSTDTQYF.

This clonotype was counted a single time. The V gene is TRBV20-1, the J gene TRBJ2-1, with D possibly TRBD2 on 6 matching bases. V lost 0 bases and J lost 12, with 24 bases in between. The CDR3 has 16 amino acids. Germline V gene sequence: CDR1 DFQATT, CDR2 SNEGSKA (reference sequence). The CDR3 here is CSAREGPGASGRGQFF. The CDR3 DNA reads as TGCAGTGCTAGAGAGGGGCCGGGAGCGTCTGGGCGTGGGCAGTTCTTC.

This clonotype was observed a handful of times. The DNA for the CDR3 is TGTGCCAGCAGTCTGCGGGGGGCCTCCTACGAGCAGTACTTC. This gives the protein CASSLRGASYEQYF. The V and J genes are TRBV12-3 or TRBV12-4 and TRBJ2-7; 8 nucleotides align to TRBD2. V was clipped by 5 bases and J by 0 bases; unmatched bases: 3. There are 14 residues in the CDR3.

Details on this clonotype: This clone may be a read error of a much larger clone one base away. The chain carries TRBV10-3 and TRBJ1-2, with TRBD1 as a possible D gene (6 bases). V was trimmed by 4 bases and J by 6 bases, leaving 12 bases between them. CDR3 length: 13 residues. Germline V gene data show CDR1 as ENHRY and CDR2 as SYGVKD. Here the CDR3 DNA reads TGTGCCATCAGTGCGGACAGCCCCAATGGCTACACCTTC. It translates to CAISADSPNGYTF.

This clonotype was seen a few times. The CDR3 sequence: CSAYNEKLFF. The CDR3 nucleotides are TGCAGTGCCTATAATGAAAAACTGTTTTTT. This rearrangement joins TRBV20-1 to TRBJ1-4, with D unresolved. Trimming stripped 6 bases from V and 4 bases from J, with 3 bases between. CDR1 and CDR2 from the germline V gene are DFQATT and SNEGSKA (reference sequence). This CDR3 is built from 10 residues.

This chain connects TRBV19 to TRBJ2-1; TRBD1 might be the D (5 bases). This CDR3 has 14 residues. Deletions cut 7 bases from V and 4 bases from J, with 14 bases between. Per germline, CDR1 LNHDA and CDR2 SQIVND (reference sequence). DNA for the CDR3: TGTGCCAGTAATCCATCAGGGCTTTACAATGAGCAGTTCTTC. Amino acids: CASNPSGLYNEQFF.

There are a few counts of this clonotype. This rearrangement joins TRBV2 to TRBJ1-6, with D perhaps TRBD1 (5 bases). V gave up 8 bases and J gave up 7 bases, with 15 bases separating them. The CDR3 sequence is 14 residues long. The V gene's germline CDR1 is SNHLY and CDR2 FYNNEI. CDR3 DNA sequence: TGTGCCAGCGGATGGGACGGAGCAAATTCACCCCTCCACTTT. This sequence encodes CASGWDGANSPLHF.

This clonotype has only a few counts. The V call is TRBV6-2 or TRBV6-3, the J call TRBJ2-5, with 9 bases identical to TRBD2. The CDR3 has 16 amino acids. J gave up 2 bases and V 3 bases, and 7 bases lay outside the gene matches. The germline V gene encodes CDR1 MNHEY and CDR2 SVGEGT. CDR3 protein: CASSYSVAGAQETQYF. CDR3 coding DNA: TGTGCCAGCAGTTATTCGGTAGCGGGGGCTCAAGAGACCCAGTACTTC.

V and J are TRBV24-1 and TRBJ2-1, with 7 bases fitting TRBD1. The germline V gene has CDR1 KGHDR and CDR2 SFDVKD. The CDR3 runs 13 residues. Trimming removed 3 bases from V and 9 bases from J; junction bases left unmatched: 4. The CDR3 loop reads CATSDPWDSEQFF. CDR3 bases: TGTGCCACCAGTGATCCGTGGGACAGTGAGCAGTTCTTC.